This T cell receptor beta chain was obtained from a study of blood T cell repertoires in COVID-19. In the study overall: Material from acute and convalescent COVID-19 was sourced from the United States, Italy and Spain.

Per the study methods: Reference gene primer amplification yielded estimated nucleated cell counts. The protocol was immunoSEQ multiplex PCR, while the TCRdb copy is restricted to in-frame clones and leaves out a portion. D and trimming were read from the DNA, whereas the V and J calls and clone size are those reported in that table. The repertoire holds about 360,000 clones, over 70% seen once, with under 3% in the top ten. This CDR3 region has 14 residues. The V gene end was trimmed by 8 bases and the J gene end by 7 bases; junction bases not matched to a gene: 12. Germline CDR1 SEHNR, CDR2 FQNEAQ (reference sequence).

The origin of this receptor is a man under 40 with active or convalescent COVID-19. This chain connects TRBV7-9 to TRBJ1-2; 8 bases fit TRBD1. The sequenced sample consisted of peripheral blood. The CDR3 loop reads CASPQGTGYGGYTF. DNA for the CDR3: TGTGCCAGCCCACAGGGGACAGGTTACGGTGGCTACACCTTC.